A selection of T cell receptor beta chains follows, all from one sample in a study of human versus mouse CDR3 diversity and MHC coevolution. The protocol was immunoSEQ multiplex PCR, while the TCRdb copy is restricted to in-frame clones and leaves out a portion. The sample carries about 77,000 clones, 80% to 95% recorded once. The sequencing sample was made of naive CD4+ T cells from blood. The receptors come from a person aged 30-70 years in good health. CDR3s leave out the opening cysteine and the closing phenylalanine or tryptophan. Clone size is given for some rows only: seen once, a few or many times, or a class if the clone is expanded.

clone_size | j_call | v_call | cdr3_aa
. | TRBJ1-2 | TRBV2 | ASSSNVQGARGYT
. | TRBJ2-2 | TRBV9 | ASSPRLRDRVELF
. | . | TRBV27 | ASSLWASGGYEQY
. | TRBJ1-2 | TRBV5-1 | ASSPFPGANYGYT
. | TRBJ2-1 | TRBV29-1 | SVVIQREGSLGGQF
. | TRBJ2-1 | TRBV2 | ASSETPRVVQF
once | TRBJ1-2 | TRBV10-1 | ASSEPFQGVNYGYT
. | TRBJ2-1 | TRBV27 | ASSPDRELNEQF
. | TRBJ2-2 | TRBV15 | ATSRDPLLEADTGELF
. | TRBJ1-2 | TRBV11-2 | ASSLHLPGQGMGGYT
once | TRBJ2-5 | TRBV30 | AWGRQGGETQY
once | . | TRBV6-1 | ASSPWGPYEQY
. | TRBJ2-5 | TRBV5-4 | ASSLLGETQY
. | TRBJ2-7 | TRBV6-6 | ASSTSTGGLYEQY
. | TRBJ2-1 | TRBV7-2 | ASRVWSGGEGNEQF
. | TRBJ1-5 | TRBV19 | ASTTTDRINQPQH
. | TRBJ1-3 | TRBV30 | AWSRDTREGNTIY
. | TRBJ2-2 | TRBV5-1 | ASSNVGGTGELF
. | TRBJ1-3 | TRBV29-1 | SGGGVGGNTIY
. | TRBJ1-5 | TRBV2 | ASSDRGSSNQPQH
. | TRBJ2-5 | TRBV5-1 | ASSLRSSGEETQY
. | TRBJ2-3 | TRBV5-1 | ASRLAGQDTQY
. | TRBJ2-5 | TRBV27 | ASSKGLAGRETQY
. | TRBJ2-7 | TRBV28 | ASSRRDYEQY
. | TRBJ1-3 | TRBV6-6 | ASSPRVSSGNTIY
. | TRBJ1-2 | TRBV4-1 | ASSQGYGTVHYGYT
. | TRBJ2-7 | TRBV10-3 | AISVVAGVGEQY
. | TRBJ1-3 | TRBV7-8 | ASGRDRGLGFSGNTIY
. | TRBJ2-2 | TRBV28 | ASESPPGTGGNTGELF
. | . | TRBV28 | ASSPGQLPYEQY
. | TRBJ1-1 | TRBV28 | ASSEDFEAF